The 25 T cell receptor beta chains presented below share a single source sample, sequenced in a study of T cell responses to AZD1222 COVID-19 vaccine. Here immunoSEQ multiplex PCR was the method, and the copy in TCRdb shows in-frame clones only, minus some. The sample has 98,000 or so clones; roughly 87% are singletons. The input for sequencing was peripheral blood, taken on day 0 of MenACWY control vaccination. These receptors originate from an adult in good health.

This chain links TRBV2 with TRBJ2-7; D is perhaps TRBD2 (6 bases). Germline V CDR1 and CDR2: SNHLY, FYNNEI. V was trimmed by 6 bases and J by 2 bases, leaving 17 bases between them. The CDR3 is 15 amino acids. The CDR3 sequence is CASSAGRGQAYEQYF. CDR3 sequence (DNA): TGTGCCAGCAGCGCCGGGCGGGGCCAAGCCTACGAGCAGTACTTC.

The chain carries TRBV4-1 and TRBJ2-3, with 10 positions matching TRBD1. CDR1 MGHRA and CDR2 YSYEKL come from the germline V gene. CDR3 length: 16 amino acids. V lost 3 bases, J lost 4 bases, and 7 bases stayed unmatched. CDR3 amino acids: CASSQGTGEMADTQYF. The CDR3 DNA is TGCGCCAGCAGCCAGGGGACAGGGGAGATGGCAGATACGCAGTATTTT.

The rearrangement links TRBV6-5 to TRBJ2-2; maybe TRBD2 (5 bases). Trimming shortened V by 6 bases and J by 0 bases, and 5 bases separated the two germline ends. Looked up from germline, CDR1 is MNHEY and CDR2 is SVGAGI. CDR3 length equals 13 residues. Here the CDR3 DNA reads TGTGCCAGCAGGGGAGCGAACACCGGGGAGCTGTTTTTT. This sequence encodes CASRGANTGELFF.

CDR3: CASSLDHSPFFGYTF. CDR3 DNA: TGTGCCAGCAGCTTGGATCACAGTCCTTTCTTTGGCTACACCTTC. This rearrangement joins TRBV5-8 to TRBJ1-2; D uncertain. This CDR3 has 15 amino acids. V was cut by 0 bases and J by 7 bases, with 16 bases left in between. The V gene's germline CDR1 is SGHTS and CDR2 YDEGEE.

The rearrangement joins TRBV2 to TRBJ2-7; the D gene is possibly TRBD2 (5 bases). The CDR3 has 11 amino acids. From germline, CDR1 is SNHLY and CDR2 FYNNEI. The V end lost 10 bases, the J end lost 5 bases, and 12 bases lay between the germline ends. CDR3 region: CATTTGNEQYF. DNA of the CDR3: TGTGCCACCACCACGGGGAACGAGCAGTACTTC.

This clone was counted once. V is TRBV11-2 and J is TRBJ1-5; D gene ambiguous. The CDR3 is made up of 13 amino acids. Germline loops: CDR1 SGHAT, CDR2 FQNNGV. The germline V and J ends were trimmed by 5 bases and 8 bases, with 13 bases remaining between them. In DNA, the CDR3 is TGTGCCAGCAGCCTGGGGTTTTTGAAGCCCCAGCATTTT. Amino acid sequence: CASSLGFLKPQHF.

The CDR3 nucleotides are TGCAGCGTTGATTATGCTGAAGATACGCAGTATTTT. This gives the protein CSVDYAEDTQYF. The rearrangement uses TRBV29-1 and TRBJ2-3; D gene ambiguous. Between the trimmed V and J ends, which lost 3 bases and 5 bases, there was a span of 9 bases. The CDR3 extends over 12 amino acids. Per the germline V gene, CDR1 is SQVTM and CDR2 is ANQGSEA.

This clone was recorded once. V and J are TRBV27 and TRBJ1-3, with TRBD1 as a possible D gene (6 bases). The CDR3 covers 14 residues. CDR1 is MNHEY and CDR2 is SMNVEV in the germline V gene (reference sequence). Trimming took 6 bases from V and 2 from J, leaving 11 bases between them. Here the CDR3 reads CASRQGWPGNTIYF. CDR3 nucleotide sequence: TGTGCCAGCAGGCAGGGGTGGCCTGGAAACACCATATATTTT.

The genes are TRBV6-5 and TRBJ1-3, with D perhaps matching TRBD1 (6 bases). The germline gives CDR1 MNHEY, CDR2 SVGAGI. The V end lost 8 bases, the J end lost 4 bases, and 9 bases lay between the germline ends. There are 12 residues in the CDR3. The CDR3 protein is CASEGEGNTIYF. In DNA, the CDR3 is TGTGCCAGCGAGGGGGAAGGAAACACCATATATTTT.

The chain combines TRBV5-6 with TRBJ2-2, with unresolved D. The CDR3 length is 16 residues. The V end lost 4 bases, the J end lost 0 bases, and 13 bases lay between the germline ends. The germline CDR1 and CDR2 sequences are SGHDT and YYEEEE. The CDR3: CASSPGLFANTGELFF. For the CDR3, the DNA is TGTGCCAGCAGCCCCGGTTTATTCGCGAACACCGGGGAGCTGTTTTTT.

CDR3 region: CASSGTEVPETQYF. In DNA, the CDR3 is TGTGCCAGCAGCGGGACGGAGGTCCCCGAGACCCAGTACTTC. V gene TRBV27 combines with J gene TRBJ2-5; the D call may be TRBD1 or TRBD2 (5 bases each). The CDR3 length is 14 residues. Germline lookup yields CDR1 MNHEY and CDR2 SMNVEV (reference sequence). With 6 bases removed from V and 5 bases from J, the gap between germline ends came to 16 bases.

This sequence joins TRBV4-1 and TRBJ2-2, with 13 bases aligning to TRBD2. Germline loops: CDR1 MGHRA, CDR2 YSYEKL. The trim removed 4 bases at V and 5 bases at J, leaving 1 base unmatched. The CDR3 loop spans 15 amino acids. The CDR3 protein is CASSPGLAGTGELFF. The CDR3 DNA follows: TGCGCCAGCAGCCCGGGACTAGCGGGGACCGGGGAGCTGTTTTTT.

The chain has TRBV7-2 and TRBJ2-7, with D maybe TRBD2 (6 bases). The CDR3 is 15 amino acids. V lost 0 bases to trimming and J lost 2 bases, with 11 bases between them. The germline gives CDR1 SGHTA, CDR2 FQGNSA. The CDR3 here is CASSLAVGGTYEQYF. CDR3 DNA: TGTGCCAGCAGCTTAGCCGTAGGAGGGACCTACGAGCAGTACTTC.

The chain links TRBV5-6 to TRBJ2-1, with 10 bases identical to TRBD1. Germline V gene sequence: CDR1 SGHDT, CDR2 YYEEEE. This CDR3 is built from 13 residues. V shed 7 bases and J 7 bases; nucleotides not matched to a gene: 5. Written as DNA, the CDR3 is TGTGCCAGCCCGCGACAGGGGGCTAATGAGCAGTTCTTC. It is translated as CASPRQGANEQFF.

This clone was found a few times. CDR3 DNA: TGTGCCAGCAGCTTAGGGGGGGACCCGAACACTGAAGCTTTCTTT. Encoded protein: CASSLGGDPNTEAFF. The V call is TRBV7-9, the J call TRBJ1-1; D is possibly TRBD1 (5 bases). V shed 1 base and J shed 1 base, with 10 bases lying between them. This CDR3 comprises 15 residues. Per the germline V gene, CDR1 is SEHNR and CDR2 is FQNEAQ (reference sequence). The full variable domain, its missing parts supplied by reference TRBV7-9 and TRBJ1-1, is DTGVSQNPRHKITKRGQNVTFRCDPISEHNRLYWYRQTLGQGPEFLTYFQNEAQLEKSRLLSDRFSAERPKGSFSTLEIQRTEQGDSAMYLCASSLGGDPNTEAFFGQGTRLTVV.

In DNA, the CDR3 is TGTGCCAGCAGTGAATGGCTGGGACAAAATAATTCACCCCTCCACTTT. Translated: CASSEWLGQNNSPLHF. The V and J genes are TRBV6-1 and TRBJ1-6, with a tentative D call TRBD1 (6 bases). The ends were cut back, 2 bases at V and 5 bases at J, with 13 bases in the middle. The CDR3 covers 16 residues. The germline V gene has CDR1 MNHNS and CDR2 SASEGT.

The rearrangement uses TRBV19 and TRBJ2-4, with D possibly being TRBD1 (5 bases). The germline V gene has CDR1 LNHDA and CDR2 SQIVND (reference sequence). The CDR3 totals 18 residues. The germline V and J ends were trimmed by 1 base and 0 bases, with 16 bases remaining between them. CDR3 sequence (DNA): TGTGCCAGTAGTATAGTGTCTACAGGCGTGATAGCCAAAAACATTCAGTACTTC. It translates to CASSIVSTGVIAKNIQYF.

J is TRBJ1-1 and V is TRBV6-5; no firm D call. The CDR3 length is 14 residues. V was trimmed by 2 bases and J by 2 bases, leaving 9 bases between them. Germline CDR1 reads MNHEY; CDR2 reads SVGAGI. The CDR3 reads CASSYGNFNTEAFF. CDR3 DNA sequence: TGTGCCAGCAGTTACGGGAATTTCAACACTGAAGCTTTCTTT.

V is TRBV15 and J is TRBJ2-4, with a weak D call TRBD1 (6 bases). V was trimmed by 3 bases and J by 0 bases, leaving 15 bases between them. The CDR3 sequence is 17 residues long. Germline V lookup: CDR1 LNHNV, CDR2 YYDKDF (reference sequence). The CDR3 DNA reads as TGTGCCACCAGCAGGGGACAATTGACGGTAGCCAAAAACATTCAGTACTTC. Its translation is CATSRGQLTVAKNIQYF.

This clone occurred a few times. This sequence joins TRBV30 and TRBJ1-4; D possibly corresponds to TRBD1 (5 bases). The germline V gene has CDR1 GTSNPN and CDR2 SVGIG (reference sequence). Trimming took off 2 bases at V and 3 bases at J, with 10 bases between the two ends. The CDR3 extends over 14 amino acids. The CDR3 DNA reads TGTGCCTGGAGTTTTGACAGTTCTAATGAAAAACTGTTTTTT. The encoded protein is CAWSFDSSNEKLFF.

V is TRBV5-1 and J is TRBJ2-7; 9 bases agree with TRBD2. Germline lookup yields CDR1 SGHRS and CDR2 YFSETQ. This CDR3 has 14 amino acids. V gave up 4 bases and J gave up 0 bases; unmatched junction bases: 2. The CDR3 DNA sequence: TGCGCCAGCAGCGTTAGCGGGGGCTCCTACGAGCAGTACTTC. Its protein is CASSVSGGSYEQYF.

The chain uses TRBV28 and TRBJ1-5, with D possibly being TRBD1 (5 bases). Trimming took off 4 bases at V and 3 bases at J, with 10 bases between the two ends. The CDR3 is 14 residues long. The germline V gene encodes CDR1 MDHEN and CDR2 SYDVKM. The CDR3 nucleotides read TGTGCCAGCAGTTCAGGGCCCTCCAATCAGCCCCAGCATTTT. The encoded protein is CASSSGPSNQPQHF.

The V and J genes are TRBV28 and TRBJ2-5, with D uncertain. Germline CDR1 and CDR2: MDHEN and SYDVKM. The CDR3 runs to 15 residues. Trimming removed 3 bases from V and 0 bases from J, with 11 bases in between. The CDR3 here is CASSLGRAYQETQYF. Written as DNA, the CDR3 is TGTGCCAGCAGTTTGGGCAGAGCTTACCAAGAGACCCAGTACTTC.

CDR3 DNA: TGTGCCAGCAGCCCCTTGGACAGGGGGCTGGGAGAGCAGTACTTC. This gives the protein CASSPLDRGLGEQYF. J is TRBJ2-7 and V is TRBV9, with 11 bases that match TRBD1. The CDR3 extends over 15 amino acids. The J segment lost 7 bases and the V segment lost 4 bases, leaving 10 bases of the junction unmatched. The germline CDR1 and CDR2 sequences are SGDLS and YYNGEE.

The gene calls are TRBV28 and TRBJ1-5, with 10 bases that match TRBD1. J was trimmed by 2 bases and V by 7 bases; bases with no gene match: 11. In germline, CDR1 is MDHEN, CDR2 SYDVKM. This CDR3 is 17 amino acids long. CDR3 DNA: TGTGCCAGCACCAACGCTCCCGGGACAGGGGGCAATCAGCCCCAGCATTTT. Its translation is CASTNAPGTGGNQPQHF. Combining the CDR3 with reference TRBV28 and TRBJ1-5 gives the whole variable domain DVKVTQSSRYLVKRTGEKVFLECVQDMDHENMFWYRQDPGLGLRLIYFSYDVKMKEKGDIPEGYSVSREKKERFSLILESASTNQTSMYLCASTNAPGTGGNQPQHFGDGTRLSIL.